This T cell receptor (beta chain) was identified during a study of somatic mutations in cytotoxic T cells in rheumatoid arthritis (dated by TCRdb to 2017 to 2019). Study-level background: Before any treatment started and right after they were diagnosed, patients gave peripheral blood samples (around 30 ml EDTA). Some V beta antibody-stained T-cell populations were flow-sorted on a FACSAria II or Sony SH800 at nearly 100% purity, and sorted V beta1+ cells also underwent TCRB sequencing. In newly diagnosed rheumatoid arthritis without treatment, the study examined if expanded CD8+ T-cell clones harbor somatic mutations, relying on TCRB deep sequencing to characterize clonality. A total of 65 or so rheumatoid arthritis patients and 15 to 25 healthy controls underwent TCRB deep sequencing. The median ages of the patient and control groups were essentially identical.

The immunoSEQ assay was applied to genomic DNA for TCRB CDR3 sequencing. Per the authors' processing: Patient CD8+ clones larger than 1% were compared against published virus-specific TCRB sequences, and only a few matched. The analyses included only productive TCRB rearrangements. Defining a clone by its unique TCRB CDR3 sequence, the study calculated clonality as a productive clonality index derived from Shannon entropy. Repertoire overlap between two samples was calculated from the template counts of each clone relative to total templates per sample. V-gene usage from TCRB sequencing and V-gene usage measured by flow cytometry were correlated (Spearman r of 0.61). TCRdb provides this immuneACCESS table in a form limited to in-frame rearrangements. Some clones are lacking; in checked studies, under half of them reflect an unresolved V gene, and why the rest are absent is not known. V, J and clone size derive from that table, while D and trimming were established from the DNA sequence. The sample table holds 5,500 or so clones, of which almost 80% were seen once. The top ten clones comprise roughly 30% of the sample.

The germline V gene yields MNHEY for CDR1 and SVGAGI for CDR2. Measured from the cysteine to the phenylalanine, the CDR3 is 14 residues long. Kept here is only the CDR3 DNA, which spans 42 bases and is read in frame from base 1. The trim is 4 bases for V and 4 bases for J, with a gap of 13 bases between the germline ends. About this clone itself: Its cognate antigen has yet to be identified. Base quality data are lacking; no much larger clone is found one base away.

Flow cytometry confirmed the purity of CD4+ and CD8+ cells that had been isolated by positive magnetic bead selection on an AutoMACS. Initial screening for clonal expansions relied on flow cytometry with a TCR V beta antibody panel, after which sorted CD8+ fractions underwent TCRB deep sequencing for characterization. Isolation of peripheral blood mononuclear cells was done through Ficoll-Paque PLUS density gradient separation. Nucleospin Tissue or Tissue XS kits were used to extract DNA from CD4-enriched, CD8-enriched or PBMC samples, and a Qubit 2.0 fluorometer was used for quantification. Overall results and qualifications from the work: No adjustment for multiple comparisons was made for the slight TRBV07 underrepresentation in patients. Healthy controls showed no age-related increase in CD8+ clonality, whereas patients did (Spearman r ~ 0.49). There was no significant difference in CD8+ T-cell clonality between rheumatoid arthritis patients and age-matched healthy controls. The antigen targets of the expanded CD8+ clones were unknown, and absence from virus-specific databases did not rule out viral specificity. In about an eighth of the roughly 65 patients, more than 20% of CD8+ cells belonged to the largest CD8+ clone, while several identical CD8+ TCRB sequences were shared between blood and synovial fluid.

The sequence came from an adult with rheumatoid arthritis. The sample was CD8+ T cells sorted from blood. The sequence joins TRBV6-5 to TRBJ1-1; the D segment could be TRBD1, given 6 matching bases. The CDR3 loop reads CASSWDTGFTEAFF. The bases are TGTGCCAGCAGTTGGGATACAGGGTTCACTGAAGCTTTCTTT.